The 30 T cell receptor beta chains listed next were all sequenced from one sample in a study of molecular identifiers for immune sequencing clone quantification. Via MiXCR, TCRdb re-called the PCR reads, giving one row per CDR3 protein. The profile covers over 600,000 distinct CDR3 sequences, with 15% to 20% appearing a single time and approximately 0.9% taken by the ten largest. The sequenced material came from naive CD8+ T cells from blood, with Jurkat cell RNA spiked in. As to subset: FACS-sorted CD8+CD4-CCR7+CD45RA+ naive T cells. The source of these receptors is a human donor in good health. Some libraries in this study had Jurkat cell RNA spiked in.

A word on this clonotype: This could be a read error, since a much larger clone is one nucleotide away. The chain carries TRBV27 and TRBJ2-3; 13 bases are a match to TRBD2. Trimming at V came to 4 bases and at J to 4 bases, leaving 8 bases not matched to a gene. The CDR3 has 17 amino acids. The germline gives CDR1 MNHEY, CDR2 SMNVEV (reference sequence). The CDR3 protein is CASSSRLLAGGSDTQYF. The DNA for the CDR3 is TGTGCCAGCAGTTCGCGTTTACTAGCGGGGGGGTCAGATACGCAGTATTTT.

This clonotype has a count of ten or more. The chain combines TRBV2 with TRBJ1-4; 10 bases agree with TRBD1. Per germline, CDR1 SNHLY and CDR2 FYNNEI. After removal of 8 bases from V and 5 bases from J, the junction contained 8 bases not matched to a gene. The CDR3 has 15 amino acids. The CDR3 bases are TGTGCCAGCGTAAGACCGGGACAGGGGAATGAAAAACTGTTTTTT. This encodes CASVRPGQGNEKLFF.

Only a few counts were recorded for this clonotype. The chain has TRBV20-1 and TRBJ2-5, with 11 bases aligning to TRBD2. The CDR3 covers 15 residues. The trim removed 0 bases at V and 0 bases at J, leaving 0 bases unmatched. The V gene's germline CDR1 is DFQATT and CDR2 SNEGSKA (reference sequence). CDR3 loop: CSARELAGDQETQYF. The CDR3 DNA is TGCAGTGCTAGAGAACTAGCGGGAGACCAAGAGACCCAGTACTTC.

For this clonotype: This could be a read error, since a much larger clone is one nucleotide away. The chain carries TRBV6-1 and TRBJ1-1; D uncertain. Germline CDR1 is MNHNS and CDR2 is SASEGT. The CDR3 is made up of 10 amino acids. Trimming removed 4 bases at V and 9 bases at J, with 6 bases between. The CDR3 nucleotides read TGTGCCAGCAGTGGTTATAAAGCTTTCTTT. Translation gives CASSGYKAFF.

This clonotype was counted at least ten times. The CDR3 sequence is CSARREGTNEQFF. CDR3 bases: TGCAGTGCTAGGCGGGAGGGTACGAATGAGCAGTTCTTC. The V gene is TRBV20-1, the J gene TRBJ2-1, with 9 bases aligning to TRBD2. The V gene's germline CDR1 is DFQATT and CDR2 SNEGSKA (reference sequence). The trim removed 3 bases at V and 7 bases at J, leaving 4 bases unmatched. This CDR3 has 13 amino acids.

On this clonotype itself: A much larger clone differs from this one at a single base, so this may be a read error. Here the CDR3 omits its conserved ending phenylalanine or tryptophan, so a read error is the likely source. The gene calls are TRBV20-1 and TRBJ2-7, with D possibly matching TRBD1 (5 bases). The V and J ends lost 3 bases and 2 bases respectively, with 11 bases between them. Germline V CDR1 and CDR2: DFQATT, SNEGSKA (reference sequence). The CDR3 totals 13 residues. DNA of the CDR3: TGCAGTGCTAGGGAAACAGGAGCCTACGAGCAGTACCTC. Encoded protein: CSARETGAYEQYL.

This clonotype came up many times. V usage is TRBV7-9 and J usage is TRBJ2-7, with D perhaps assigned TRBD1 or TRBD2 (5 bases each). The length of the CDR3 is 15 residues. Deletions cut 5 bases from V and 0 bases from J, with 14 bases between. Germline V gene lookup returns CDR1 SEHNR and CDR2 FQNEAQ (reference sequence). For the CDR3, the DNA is TGTGCCAGCAGCCCGGTGGGGGAGAGCTCCTACGAGCAGTACTTC. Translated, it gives CASSPVGESSYEQYF. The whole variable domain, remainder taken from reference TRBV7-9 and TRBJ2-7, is DTGVSQNPRHKITKRGQNVTFRCDPISEHNRLYWYRQTLGQGPEFLTYFQNEAQLEKSRLLSDRFSAERPKGSFSTLEIQRTEQGDSAMYLCASSPVGESSYEQYFGPGTRLTVT.

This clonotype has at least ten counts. The CDR3 here is CASRVDQETQYF. The CDR3 nucleotides read TGTGCCAGCAGAGTAGACCAAGAGACCCAGTACTTC. This chain uses TRBV6-2 or TRBV6-3 with TRBJ2-5, with D unclear. Germline loops: CDR1 MNHEY, CDR2 SVGEGT. CDR3 length: 12 residues. V was trimmed by 6 bases and J by 0 bases, leaving 5 bases between them.

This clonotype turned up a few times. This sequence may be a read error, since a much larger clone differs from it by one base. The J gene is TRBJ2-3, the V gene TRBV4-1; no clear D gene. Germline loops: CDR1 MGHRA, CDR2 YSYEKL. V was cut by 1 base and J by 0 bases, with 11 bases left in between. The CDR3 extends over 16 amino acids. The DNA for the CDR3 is TGCGCCAGCAGCCAAGTTGGGGTTAGAAGCACAGATACGCAGTATTTT. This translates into CASSQVGVRSTDTQYF.

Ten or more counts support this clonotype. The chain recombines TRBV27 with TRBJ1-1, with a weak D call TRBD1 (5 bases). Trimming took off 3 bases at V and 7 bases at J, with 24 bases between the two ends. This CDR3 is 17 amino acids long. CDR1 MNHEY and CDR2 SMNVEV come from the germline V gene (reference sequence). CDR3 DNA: TGTGCCAGCAGTTTGGTCCCCGGGCCGGGGCTCTTCCTTGAAGCTTTCTTT. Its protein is CASSLVPGPGLFLEAFF.

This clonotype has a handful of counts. Here the CDR3 reads CASSIGTALNTEAFF. The CDR3 nucleotides read TGTGCCAGTAGTATCGGGACAGCCTTGAACACTGAAGCTTTCTTT. This sequence joins TRBV19 and TRBJ1-1, with TRBD1 matching over 7 bases. CDR1 is LNHDA, CDR2 SQIVND, per germline (reference sequence). V was pared by 3 bases and J by 0 bases, with 4 bases of the junction left unmatched. CDR3 length: 15 amino acids.

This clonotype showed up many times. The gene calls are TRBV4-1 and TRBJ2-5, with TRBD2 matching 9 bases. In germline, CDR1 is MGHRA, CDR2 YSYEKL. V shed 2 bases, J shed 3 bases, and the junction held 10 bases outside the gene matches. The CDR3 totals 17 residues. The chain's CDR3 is CASSQHNSGGAEETQYF. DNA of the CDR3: TGCGCCAGCAGCCAACACAATAGCGGGGGAGCGGAAGAGACCCAGTACTTC.

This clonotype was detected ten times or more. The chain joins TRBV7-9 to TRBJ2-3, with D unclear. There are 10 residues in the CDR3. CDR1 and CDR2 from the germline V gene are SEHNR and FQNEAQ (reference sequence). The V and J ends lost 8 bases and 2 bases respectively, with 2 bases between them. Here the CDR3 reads CASATDTQYF. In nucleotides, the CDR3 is TGTGCCAGCGCCACAGATACGCAGTATTTT.

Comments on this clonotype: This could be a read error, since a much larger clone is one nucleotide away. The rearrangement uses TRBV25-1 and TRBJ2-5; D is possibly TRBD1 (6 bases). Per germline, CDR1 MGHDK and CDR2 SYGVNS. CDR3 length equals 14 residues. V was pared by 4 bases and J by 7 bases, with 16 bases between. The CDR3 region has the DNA TGTGCCAGCAGTGCCTCCTCAGGGGTGGTGACCCAGTACTTC. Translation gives CASSASSGVVTQYF.

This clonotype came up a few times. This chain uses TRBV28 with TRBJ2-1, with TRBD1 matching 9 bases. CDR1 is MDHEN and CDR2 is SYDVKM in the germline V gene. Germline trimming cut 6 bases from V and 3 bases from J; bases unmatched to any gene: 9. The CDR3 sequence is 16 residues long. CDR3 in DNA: TGTGCCAGCAGACGTATCCGGGACAGGGACTACAATGAGCAGTTCTTC. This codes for CASRRIRDRDYNEQFF.

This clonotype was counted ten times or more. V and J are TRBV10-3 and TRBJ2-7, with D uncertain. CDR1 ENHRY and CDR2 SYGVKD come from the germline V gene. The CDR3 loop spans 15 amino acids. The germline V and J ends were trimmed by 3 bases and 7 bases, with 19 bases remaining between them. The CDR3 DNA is TGTGCCATCAGTGACACAACCGAAATTACCCTGGAGCAGTACTTC. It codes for CAISDTTEITLEQYF.

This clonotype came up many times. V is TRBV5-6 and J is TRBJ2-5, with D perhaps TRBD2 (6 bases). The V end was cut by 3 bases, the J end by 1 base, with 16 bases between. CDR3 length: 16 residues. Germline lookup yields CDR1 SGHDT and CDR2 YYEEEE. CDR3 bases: TGTGCCAGCAGCTCCGAACCCCTGGGGGGCCAAGAGACCCAGTACTTC. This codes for CASSSEPLGGQETQYF.

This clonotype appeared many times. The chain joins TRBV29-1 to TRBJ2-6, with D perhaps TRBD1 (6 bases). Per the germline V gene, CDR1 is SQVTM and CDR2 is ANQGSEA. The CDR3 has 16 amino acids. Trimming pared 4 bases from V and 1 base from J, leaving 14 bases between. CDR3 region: CSVVQGILSGANVLTF. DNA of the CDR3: TGCAGCGTTGTTCAGGGGATATTGTCTGGGGCCAACGTCCTGACTTTC.

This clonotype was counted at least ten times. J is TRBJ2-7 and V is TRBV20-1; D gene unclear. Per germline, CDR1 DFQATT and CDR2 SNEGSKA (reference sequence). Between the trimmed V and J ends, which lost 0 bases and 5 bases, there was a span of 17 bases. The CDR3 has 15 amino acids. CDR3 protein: CSARDRAGPSHEQYF. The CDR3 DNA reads TGCAGTGCTAGAGATAGGGCAGGACCTTCCCACGAGCAGTACTTC.

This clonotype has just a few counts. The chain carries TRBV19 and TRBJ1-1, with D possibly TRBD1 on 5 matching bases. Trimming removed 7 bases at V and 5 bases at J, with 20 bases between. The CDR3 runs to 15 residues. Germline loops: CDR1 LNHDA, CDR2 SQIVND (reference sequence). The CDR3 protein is CASTPFLGGKTEAFF. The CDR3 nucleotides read TGTGCCAGTACCCCCTTCCTGGGGGGGAAAACTGAAGCTTTCTTT. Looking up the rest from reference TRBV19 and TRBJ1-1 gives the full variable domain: DGGITQSPKYLFRKEGQNVTLSCEQNLNHDAMYWYRQDPGQGLRLIYYSQIVNDFQKGDIAEGYSVSREKKESFPLTVTSAQKNPTAFYLCASTPFLGGKTEAFFGQGTRLTVV.

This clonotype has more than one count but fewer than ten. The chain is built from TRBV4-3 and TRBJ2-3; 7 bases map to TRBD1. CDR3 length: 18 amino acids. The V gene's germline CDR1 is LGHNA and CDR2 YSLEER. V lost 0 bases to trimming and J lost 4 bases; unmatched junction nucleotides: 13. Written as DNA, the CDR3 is TGCGCCAGCAGCCAAGAGAGACAGGGCCCCGCGGGCCCAGATACGCAGTATTTT. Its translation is CASSQERQGPAGPDTQYF.

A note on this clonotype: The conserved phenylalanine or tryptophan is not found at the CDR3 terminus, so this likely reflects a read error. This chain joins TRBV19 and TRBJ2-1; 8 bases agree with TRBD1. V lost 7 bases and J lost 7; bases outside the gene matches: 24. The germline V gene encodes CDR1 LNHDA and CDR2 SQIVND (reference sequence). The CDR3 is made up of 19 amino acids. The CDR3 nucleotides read TGTGCCAGTAAGGTCCGGTGGACAGGGACCCAGCGGCGGTTTAATGAGCAGTTCCTC. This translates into CASKVRWTGTQRRFNEQFL.

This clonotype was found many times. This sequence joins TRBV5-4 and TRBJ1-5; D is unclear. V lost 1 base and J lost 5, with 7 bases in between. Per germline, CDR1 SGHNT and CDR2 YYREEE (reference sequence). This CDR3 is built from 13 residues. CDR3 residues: CASSLWGYQPQHF. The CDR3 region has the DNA TGTGCCAGCAGCTTGTGGGGTTATCAGCCCCAGCATTTT.

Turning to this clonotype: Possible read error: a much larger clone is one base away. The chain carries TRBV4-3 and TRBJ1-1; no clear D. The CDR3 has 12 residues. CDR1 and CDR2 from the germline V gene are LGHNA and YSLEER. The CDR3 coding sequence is TGCGCCAGCAGCCTCGAGGGAGGTGAAGCTTCCTTT. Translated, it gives CASSLEGGEASF.

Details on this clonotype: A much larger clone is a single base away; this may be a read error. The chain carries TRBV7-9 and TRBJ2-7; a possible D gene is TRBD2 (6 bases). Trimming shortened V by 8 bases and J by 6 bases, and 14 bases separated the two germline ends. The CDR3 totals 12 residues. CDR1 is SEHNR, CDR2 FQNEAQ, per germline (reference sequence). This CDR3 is CASAGASVEQYF. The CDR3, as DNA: TGTGCCAGCGCCGGGGCTAGCGTCGAGCAGTACTTC. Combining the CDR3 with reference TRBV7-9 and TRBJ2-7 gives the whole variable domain DTGVSQNPRHKITKRGQNVTFRCDPISEHNRLYWYRQTLGQGPEFLTYFQNEAQLEKSRLLSDRFSAERPKGSFSTLEIQRTEQGDSAMYLCASAGASVEQYFGPGTRLTVT.

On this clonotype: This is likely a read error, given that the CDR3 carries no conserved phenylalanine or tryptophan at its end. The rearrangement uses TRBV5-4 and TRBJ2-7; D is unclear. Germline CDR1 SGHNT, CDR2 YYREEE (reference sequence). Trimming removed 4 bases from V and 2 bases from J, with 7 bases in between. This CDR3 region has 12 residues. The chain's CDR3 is CASSRPPYEQYL. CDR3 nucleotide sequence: TGTGCCAGCAGCCGTCCACCCTACGAGCAGTACCTC.

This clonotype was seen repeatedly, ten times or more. The CDR3 DNA follows: TGTGCCAGCAGCCGGGACTACGTCGGGTCTGAGCAGTACTTC. It codes for CASSRDYVGSEQYF. This chain uses TRBV14 with TRBJ2-7; 7 bases line up with TRBD2. J gave up 7 bases and V 4 bases, and 10 bases lay outside the gene matches. CDR3 length equals 14 residues. Germline CDR1 is SGHDN and CDR2 is FVKESK. Complete variable domain (other parts from reference TRBV14 and TRBJ2-7): EAGVTQFPSHSVIEKGQTVTLRCDPISGHDNLYWYRRVMGKEIKFLLHFVKESKQDESGMPNNRFLAERTGGTYSTLKVQPAELEDSGVYFCASSRDYVGSEQYFGPGTRLTVT.

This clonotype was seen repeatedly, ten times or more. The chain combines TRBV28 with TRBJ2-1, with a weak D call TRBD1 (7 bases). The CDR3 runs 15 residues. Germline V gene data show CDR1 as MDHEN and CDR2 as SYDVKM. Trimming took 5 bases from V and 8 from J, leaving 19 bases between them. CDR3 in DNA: TGTGCCAGCAGTGCGGACAGGCGGGGTTTAGATGAGCAGTTCTTC. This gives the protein CASSADRRGLDEQFF.

This CDR3 reads CASSQEWTGAYSYEQYF. In DNA form, the CDR3 reads TGTGCCAGCAGCCAAGAATGGACAGGGGCCTACTCCTACGAGCAGTACTTC. V usage is TRBV14 and J usage is TRBJ2-7; TRBD1 agrees at 9 bases. This CDR3 has 17 amino acids. The V gene's germline CDR1 is SGHDN and CDR2 FVKESK. Trimming at V came to 0 bases and at J to 0 bases, leaving 6 bases not matched to a gene.

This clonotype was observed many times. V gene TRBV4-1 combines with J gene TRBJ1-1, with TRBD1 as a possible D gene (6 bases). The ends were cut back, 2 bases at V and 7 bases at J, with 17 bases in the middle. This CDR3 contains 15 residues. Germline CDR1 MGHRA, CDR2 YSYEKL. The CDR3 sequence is CASSQSPGGADEAFF. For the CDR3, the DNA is TGCGCCAGCAGCCAATCTCCTGGGGGCGCTGATGAAGCTTTCTTT.